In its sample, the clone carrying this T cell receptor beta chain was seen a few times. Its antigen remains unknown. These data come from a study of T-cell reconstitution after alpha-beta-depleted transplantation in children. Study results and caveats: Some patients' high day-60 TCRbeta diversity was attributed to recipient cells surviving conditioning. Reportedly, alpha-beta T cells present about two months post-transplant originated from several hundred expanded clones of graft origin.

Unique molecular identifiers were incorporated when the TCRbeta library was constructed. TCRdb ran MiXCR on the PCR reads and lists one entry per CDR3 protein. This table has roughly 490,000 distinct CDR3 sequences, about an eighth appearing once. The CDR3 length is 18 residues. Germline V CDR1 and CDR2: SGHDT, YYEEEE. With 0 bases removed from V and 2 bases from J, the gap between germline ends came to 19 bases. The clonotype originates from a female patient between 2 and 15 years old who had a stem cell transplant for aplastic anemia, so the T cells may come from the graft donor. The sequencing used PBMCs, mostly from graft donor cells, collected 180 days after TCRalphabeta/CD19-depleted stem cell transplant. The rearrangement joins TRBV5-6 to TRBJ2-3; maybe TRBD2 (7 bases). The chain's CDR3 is CASSLVPLRGGITDTQYF. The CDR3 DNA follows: TGTGCCAGCAGCTTGGTACCCCTGAGGGGGGGGATCACAGATACGCAGTATTTT.